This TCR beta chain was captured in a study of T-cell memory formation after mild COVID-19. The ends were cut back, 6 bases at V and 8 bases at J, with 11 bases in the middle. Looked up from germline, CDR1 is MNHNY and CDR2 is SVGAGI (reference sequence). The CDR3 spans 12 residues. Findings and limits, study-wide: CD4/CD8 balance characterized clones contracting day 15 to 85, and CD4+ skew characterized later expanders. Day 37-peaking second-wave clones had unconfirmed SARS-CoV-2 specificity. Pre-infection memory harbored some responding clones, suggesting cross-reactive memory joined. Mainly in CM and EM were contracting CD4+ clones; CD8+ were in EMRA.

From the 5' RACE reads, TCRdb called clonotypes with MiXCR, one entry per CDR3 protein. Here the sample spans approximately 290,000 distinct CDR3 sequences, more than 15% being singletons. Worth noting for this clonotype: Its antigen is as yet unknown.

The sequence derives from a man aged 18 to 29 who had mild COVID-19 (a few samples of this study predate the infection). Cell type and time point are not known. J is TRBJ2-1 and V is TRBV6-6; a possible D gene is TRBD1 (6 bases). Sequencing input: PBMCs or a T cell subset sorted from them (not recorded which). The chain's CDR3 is CASSPGDHEQFF. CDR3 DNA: TGTGCCAGCAGCCCAGGGGACCATGAGCAGTTCTTC.